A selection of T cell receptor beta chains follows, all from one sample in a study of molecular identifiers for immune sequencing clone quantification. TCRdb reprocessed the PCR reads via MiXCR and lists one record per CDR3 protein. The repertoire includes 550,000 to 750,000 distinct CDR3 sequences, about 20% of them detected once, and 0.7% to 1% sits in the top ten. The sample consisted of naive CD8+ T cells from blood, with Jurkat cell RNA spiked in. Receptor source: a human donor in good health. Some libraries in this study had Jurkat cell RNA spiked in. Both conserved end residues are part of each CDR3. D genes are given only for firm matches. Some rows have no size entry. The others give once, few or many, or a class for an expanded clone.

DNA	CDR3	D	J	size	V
TGTGCCAGCAGTTACACCAAGGCCGGGGTTGAGCAGTACTTC	CASSYTKAGVEQYF	NA	TRBJ2-7	many	TRBV6-2/TRBV6-3
TGTGCCAGCAGCCGTGAGCCTTATAGCAATCAGCCCCAGCATTTT	CASSREPYSNQPQHF	NA	TRBJ1-5	NA	TRBV6-2/TRBV6-3
TGTGCCAGCAGCTCGACCGGGACTAGCGGGCCCACGAACACCGGGGAGCTGTTTTTT	CASSSTGTSGPTNTGELFF	TRBD2	TRBJ2-2	NA	TRBV11-2
TGTGCCAGCATGGGGGGTGGGGAGGGCCCGTATTTT	CASMGGGEGPYF	TRBD2	TRBJ2-3	NA	TRBV2
TGTGCCAGCAGGGCCCAGGGGGCGCCGAACACTGAAGCTTTCTTT	CASRAQGAPNTEAFF	TRBD1	TRBJ1-1	many	TRBV6-4
TGTGCCAGCAGTTACACCCGACTCGATTGCACCTTC	CASSYTRLDCTF	NA	TRBJ1-2	many	TRBV6-2/TRBV6-3
TGTGCCAGCAGGGGGGCAGGGCCGAACACCGGGGAGCTGTTTTTT	CASRGAGPNTGELFF	NA	TRBJ2-2	few	TRBV14
TGCGCCAGCAGCCAAGATCGCGCGGGAGGCGGCGAGCAGTACTTC	CASSQDRAGGGEQYF	TRBD2	TRBJ2-7	NA	TRBV4-1
TGCGCCAGCAAGCTCGGGACTTTTAGATACAATGAGCAGTTCTTC	CASKLGTFRYNEQFF	NA	TRBJ2-1	few	TRBV10-1
TGCGCCAGCAGCTTGGCCCTAGGTTTTTCCTACGAGCAGTACTTC	CASSLALGFSYEQYF	NA	TRBJ2-7	many	TRBV5-1
TGCGCCAGCAGCCACAGCGAGACGAGCGGGGCTGGAAAGACCCAGTACTTC	CASSHSETSGAGKTQYF	TRBD2	TRBJ2-5	many	TRBV4-1
TGTGCCAGCAGTTTTTCTGCCGGGACCTACTACGAGCAGTACTTC	CASSFSAGTYYEQYF	NA	TRBJ2-7	NA	TRBV28
TGTGCCAGCAGCTTAGCGGGCGGCTACTCTGGAAACACCATATATTTT	CASSLAGGYSGNTIYF	NA	TRBJ1-3	many	TRBV7-6
TGCGCCAGCAGCCAAGTTACTGGCCCGGGGGGGAATGAGCAGTACTTC	CASSQVTGPGGNEQYF	TRBD2	TRBJ2-7	NA	TRBV4-3
TGCAGCGTTACAGGAACGTCCGGCTACACCTTC	CSVTGTSGYTF	NA	TRBJ1-2	many	TRBV29-1
TGTGCCAGCAGGGACAGGGGCCACAATGAGCAGTTCTTC	CASRDRGHNEQFF	TRBD1	TRBJ2-1	many	TRBV6-6
TGCGCCAGCAGCCAAGATCGGACAGGGTCCTACGAGCAGTACTTC	CASSQDRTGSYEQYF	TRBD1	TRBJ2-7	many	TRBV4-3
TGTGCCAGCAGTTTCCGACAGGGGATGGGGGAGACCCAGTACTTC	CASSFRQGMGETQYF	TRBD1	TRBJ2-5	many	TRBV28
TGCGCCAGCAGCCAAGATCGGCACGGGGGCTACGAGCAGTACTTC	CASSQDRHGGYEQYF	NA	TRBJ2-7	NA	TRBV4-3
TGTGCCAGCAGTGGGGTGGGGGTTGAAGCTTTCTTT	CASSGVGVEAFF	NA	TRBJ1-1	NA	TRBV2
TGCAGCGGGGGTGGAAGTGATAGCTCTGGAAACACCGTATATTTT	CSGGGSDSSGNTVYF	NA	TRBJ1-3	once	TRBV29-1
TGCGCCAGCAGCGGCGGGGCGGGAGGGCGTTACAATGAGCAGTTCTTC	CASSGGAGGRYNEQFF	TRBD2	TRBJ2-1	many	TRBV5-1
TGTGCCAGCAACTCCGGGACACCTTATGGCTACACCTTC	CASNSGTPYGYTF	NA	TRBJ1-2	NA	TRBV28
TGTGCCAGCAGTCCAGGACGGGGCAGGGACTCTGGAAACACCATATATTTT	CASSPGRGRDSGNTIYF	NA	TRBJ1-3	NA	TRBV28
TGCAGTGCTAGAGACTTCTTGGGAGCGGGAGGAAACGAGCAGTACTTC	CSARDFLGAGGNEQYF	TRBD2	TRBJ2-7	many	TRBV20-1
TGTGCCAGCAGCCAAGAATATACCGGGACAGGGAGGGAAAAACTGTTTTTT	CASSQEYTGTGREKLFF	TRBD1	TRBJ1-4	many	TRBV4-2
TGCAGTGCTTATGACCGGGACAGGGGGTTGTATTATCAGCCCCAGCATTTT	CSAYDRDRGLYYQPQHF	TRBD1	TRBJ1-5	many	TRBV20-1
TGTGCCAGCAGTTCAAGGACAGGGAAAACGCCGATATCTGGAAACACCATATATTTT	CASSSRTGKTPISGNTIYF	TRBD1	TRBJ1-3	few	TRBV28
TGTGCCAGCAGTGCAGACCCAGCGGGGTACGAGCAGTACTTC	CASSADPAGYEQYF	TRBD2	TRBJ2-7	many	TRBV6-5